A single sample gave rise to the 5 T cell receptor beta chains below, sequenced in a study of blood T cell repertoires in COVID-19. The method was immunoSEQ multiplex PCR; TCRdb's version includes in-frame clones alone and lacks a portion of them. The data show around 180,000 clones, approximately 87% seen once. The sample consisted of peripheral blood. All receptors derive from a man in his 70s with active or convalescent COVID-19.

The chain combines TRBV13 with TRBJ1-4, with 8 bases lining up with TRBD1. CDR3 size: 14 residues. With V trimmed by 3 bases and J by 8 bases, 5 bases remained unmatched. Germline CDR1 and CDR2: PRHDT and FYEKMQ (reference sequence). DNA for the CDR3: TGTGCCAGCAGCTTCAGGGGGCGCGGAGAAAAACTGTTTTTT. Encoded protein: CASSFRGRGEKLFF.

The chain combines TRBV18 with TRBJ1-2; D remains unclear. Trimming took off 3 bases at V and 8 bases at J, with 10 bases between the two ends. This CDR3 spans 12 amino acids. Germline V CDR1 and CDR2: KGHSH, LQKENI. CDR3 nucleotides: TGTGCCAGCTCACCCAGGAATGCGGGCTACACCTTC. This encodes CASSPRNAGYTF.

This chain links TRBV27 with TRBJ1-1, with a tentative D call TRBD1 (6 bases). Germline CDR1 is MNHEY and CDR2 is SMNVEV (reference sequence). This CDR3 spans 17 amino acids. The V end lost 4 bases, the J end lost 7 bases, and 25 bases lay between the germline ends. CDR3 amino acids: CASSYTPEQTKTGEAFF. CDR3 bases: TGTGCCAGCAGTTATACCCCCGAACAGACGAAGACAGGTGAAGCTTTCTTT.

V gene TRBV12-5 combines with J gene TRBJ2-3; the match to TRBD2 covers 10 bases. The germline V gene has CDR1 LGHNT and CDR2 FRNRAP. The V gene end was trimmed by 5 bases and the J gene end by 5 bases; junction bases not matched to a gene: 7. The CDR3 has 15 residues. Here the CDR3 DNA reads TGTGCTAGTGGTCGAAGCGGGGGGGAGGTAGATACGCAGTATTTT. Translating gives CASGRSGGEVDTQYF.

J is TRBJ1-1 and V is TRBV19; weak D call: TRBD1 (5 bases). The germline gives CDR1 LNHDA, CDR2 SQIVND (reference sequence). The V and J ends lost 5 bases and 3 bases respectively, with 16 bases between them. CDR3 size: 15 residues. CDR3: CASSAGGTGDTEAFF. In DNA, the CDR3 is TGTGCCAGTAGTGCGGGAGGGACGGGAGACACTGAAGCTTTCTTT.